Following are 12 T cell receptor beta chains from one sample sequenced in a study of cytomegalovirus exposure and HLA in healthy donors. It was with 60 Vbeta and 13 Jbeta primers that the PCR ran. Sequencing used immunoSEQ multiplex PCR; TCRdb keeps in-frame clones, though not all of them. The table lists about 200,000 clones, nearly 80% of them singletons, with roughly 1.9% in the top ten. Sequencing was performed on PBMCs. The source of these receptors is a man younger than 30 in good health and CMV-seronegative.

This clone has at least ten counts. The chain employs TRBV2 and TRBJ1-2; tentative D call: TRBD1 (6 bases). Germline V gene lookup returns CDR1 SNHLY and CDR2 FYNNEI. The CDR3 consists of 14 residues. V was clipped by 1 base and J by 6 bases, with 12 bases between them. CDR3 nucleotides: TGTGCCAGCAGTGAAGGCGCCAGGGGCGATGGCTACACCTTC. Translated, it gives CASSEGARGDGYTF.

This chain joins TRBV7-3 and TRBJ2-7; 8 bases map to TRBD1. With V trimmed by 3 bases and J by 2 bases, 6 bases remained unmatched. The germline CDR1 and CDR2 sequences are SGHTA and FQGTGA. This CDR3 spans 15 amino acids. CDR3 in DNA: TGTGCCAGCAGCTTTATGGGGACAGGACCCTACGAGCAGTACTTC. This codes for CASSFMGTGPYEQYF.

This clone was seen a single time. The CDR3 nucleotides read TGCGCCAGCAGCTTGGGTTTCATGAACACTGAAGCTTTCTTT. Translation gives CASSLGFMNTEAFF. The chain recombines TRBV5-1 with TRBJ1-1; D call uncertain. Trimming stripped 0 bases from V and 0 bases from J, with 6 bases between. The CDR3 contains 14 residues. In germline, CDR1 is SGHRS, CDR2 YFSETQ.

V usage is TRBV11-2 and J usage is TRBJ2-1; possible D gene TRBD2, 5 bases. The CDR3 is 17 residues long. Trimming took 8 bases from V and 2 from J, leaving 22 bases between them. Germline V gene lookup returns CDR1 SGHAT and CDR2 FQNNGV. The CDR3 protein is CASYTIKTTGTYNEQFF. Written as DNA, the CDR3 is TGTGCCAGCTATACGATAAAAACTACGGGAACCTACAATGAGCAGTTCTTC.

The sample holds one count of this clone. The CDR3 bases are TGTGCCAGCAGGGAGGGACAGGGTTGGCAAGAGACCCAGTACTTC. This translates into CASREGQGWQETQYF. This rearrangement joins TRBV5-5 to TRBJ2-5; TRBD1 agrees at 9 bases. V lost 5 bases and J lost 2; bases outside the gene matches: 7. This CDR3 comprises 15 residues. CDR1 and CDR2 from the germline V gene are SGHKS and YYEKEE (reference sequence).

V usage is TRBV4-3 and J usage is TRBJ1-2, with D possibly matching TRBD1 (5 bases). The CDR3 is made up of 14 amino acids. Trimming stripped 0 bases from V and 2 bases from J, with 7 bases between. The germline gives CDR1 LGHNA, CDR2 YSLEER. The CDR3 loop reads CASSQERTNYGYTF. The DNA for the CDR3 is TGCGCCAGCAGCCAAGAAAGGACAAACTATGGCTACACCTTC.

The genes are TRBV2 and TRBJ2-7; TRBD2 aligns across 7 bases. V shed 4 bases, J shed 1 base, and the junction held 4 bases outside the gene matches. The CDR3 runs to 14 residues. In germline, CDR1 is SNHLY, CDR2 FYNNEI. The CDR3 sequence: CASSAREVSYEQYF. The DNA of the CDR3 is TGTGCCAGCAGTGCACGGGAGGTATCCTACGAGCAGTACTTC.

There are a few counts of this clone. The chain joins TRBV30 to TRBJ2-7; D possibly corresponds to TRBD2 (6 bases). Germline V gene sequence: CDR1 GTSNPN, CDR2 SVGIG (reference sequence). The V end was cut by 2 bases, the J end by 4 bases, with 12 bases between. This CDR3 is built from 13 residues. CDR3 nucleotides: TGTGCCTGGAGTCAGCCGGGAGCATACGAGCAGTACTTC. Amino acid sequence: CAWSQPGAYEQYF. Full variable domain (rest looked up from reference TRBV30 and TRBJ2-7): SQTIHQWPATLVQPVGSPLSLECTVEGTSNPNLYWYRQAAGRGLQLLFYSVGIGQISSEVPQNLSASRPQDRQFILSSKKLLLSDSGFYLCAWSQPGAYEQYFGPGTRLTVT.

The chain has TRBV5-1 and TRBJ2-7, with 10 bases matching TRBD2. Germline loops: CDR1 SGHRS, CDR2 YFSETQ. The J segment lost 2 bases and the V segment lost 3 bases, leaving 2 bases of the junction unmatched. This CDR3 contains 14 residues. The CDR3 reads CASSSSGRTYEQYF. The CDR3 DNA follows: TGCGCCAGCAGCTCTAGCGGGAGAACCTACGAGCAGTACTTC.

This clone has a handful of counts. This may come from a read error, since a much larger clone is one base off. The CDR3 nucleotides are TGTGCCAGCAGCTTGGCGGGGCGGCTTAAAGATACGCAGTATTTT. It codes for CASSLAGRLKDTQYF. The chain employs TRBV7-9 and TRBJ2-3; the D gene is possibly TRBD2 (6 bases). In germline, CDR1 is SEHNR, CDR2 FQNEAQ (reference sequence). V lost 3 bases, J lost 5 bases, and 15 bases lay in between. The CDR3 runs 15 residues.

The chain is built from TRBV6-5 and TRBJ1-2; possible D gene TRBD1, 6 bases. Per germline, CDR1 MNHEY and CDR2 SVGAGI. The CDR3 spans 14 residues. With 7 bases removed from V and 2 bases from J, the gap between germline ends came to 14 bases. The CDR3 DNA reads as TGTGCCAGCAAGGGGGGGGTGAACAACTATGGCTACACCTTC. Its translation: CASKGGVNNYGYTF.

This chain links TRBV20-1 with TRBJ2-7; weak D call: TRBD1 (6 bases). The germline V gene encodes CDR1 DFQATT and CDR2 SNEGSKA (reference sequence). The CDR3 is 11 residues long. V lost 5 bases to trimming and J lost 6 bases, with 11 bases between them. The chain's CDR3 is CSAPTGTEQYF. DNA of the CDR3: TGCAGTGCTCCTACAGGGACCGAGCAGTACTTC.